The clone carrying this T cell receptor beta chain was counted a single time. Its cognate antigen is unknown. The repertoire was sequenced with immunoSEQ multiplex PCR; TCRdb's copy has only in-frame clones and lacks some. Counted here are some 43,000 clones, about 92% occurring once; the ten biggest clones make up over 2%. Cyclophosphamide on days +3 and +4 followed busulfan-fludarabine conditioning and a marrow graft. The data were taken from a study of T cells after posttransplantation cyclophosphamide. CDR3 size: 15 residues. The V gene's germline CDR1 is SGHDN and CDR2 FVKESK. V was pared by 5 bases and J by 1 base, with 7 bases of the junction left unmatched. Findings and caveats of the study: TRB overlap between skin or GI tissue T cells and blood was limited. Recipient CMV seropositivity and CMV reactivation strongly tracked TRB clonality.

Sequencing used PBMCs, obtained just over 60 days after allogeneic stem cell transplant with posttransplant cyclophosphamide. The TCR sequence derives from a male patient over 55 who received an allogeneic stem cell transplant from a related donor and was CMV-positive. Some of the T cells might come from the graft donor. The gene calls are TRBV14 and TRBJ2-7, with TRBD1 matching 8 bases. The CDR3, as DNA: TGTGCCAGCAGCTTAACCCGGGACAGGTCCTACGAGCAGTACTTC. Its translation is CASSLTRDRSYEQYF.